This T cell receptor beta chain is from a study of response to subunit inactivated influenza vaccine. Study outcomes and limitations: Seasonal influenza vaccination, on each occasion, was suggested by the authors to recruit few new T cells.

This CDR3 has 16 amino acids. Trimming removed 3 bases from V and 5 bases from J, with 18 bases in between. The table lists this clonotype with a few counts. Its specificity is not known. TCRdb reprocessed the RT-PCR reads with MiXCR, giving one entry per CDR3 protein. The data show roughly 570,000 distinct CDR3 sequences, over 10% seen once. The sequence was collected from a man in his fifties or sixties who received an inactivated influenza vaccine. The chain recombines TRBV12-3 or TRBV12-4 with TRBJ2-3, with D possibly being TRBD2 (7 bases). The sample was PBMCs from blood, taken about 40 days after vaccination. The CDR3 reads CASSFGRGGAVDTQYF. Written as DNA, the CDR3 is TGTGCCAGCAGTTTTGGTCGTGGGGGGGCCGTAGATACGCAGTATTTT.